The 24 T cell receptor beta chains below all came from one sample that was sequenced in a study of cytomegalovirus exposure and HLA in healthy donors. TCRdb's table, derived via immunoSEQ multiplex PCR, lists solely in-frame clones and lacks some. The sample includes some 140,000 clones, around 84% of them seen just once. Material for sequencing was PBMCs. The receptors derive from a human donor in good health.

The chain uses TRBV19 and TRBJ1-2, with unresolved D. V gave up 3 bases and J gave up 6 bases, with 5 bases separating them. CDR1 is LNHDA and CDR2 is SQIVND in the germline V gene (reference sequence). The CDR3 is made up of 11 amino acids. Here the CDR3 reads CASSMADGYTF. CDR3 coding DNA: TGTGCCAGTAGTATGGCGGATGGCTACACCTTC.

Written as DNA, the CDR3 is TGTGCCAGCAGTTTTGGGACAGGGAGCTCCTACGAGCAGTACTTC. Residues: CASSFGTGSSYEQYF. This chain connects TRBV11-1 to TRBJ2-7, with 9 bases fitting TRBD1. Germline values: CDR1 SGHAT, CDR2 FQDESV (reference sequence). The ends lost 6 bases at V and 0 bases at J; junction bases unmatched: 6. The CDR3 spans 15 residues.

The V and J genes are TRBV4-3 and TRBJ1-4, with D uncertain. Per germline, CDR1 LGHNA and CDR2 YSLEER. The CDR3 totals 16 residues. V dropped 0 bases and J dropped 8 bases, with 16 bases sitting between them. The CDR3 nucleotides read TGCGCCAGCAGCCAAGATAACCCAGGAAAGATAGAAAAACTGTTTTTT. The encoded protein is CASSQDNPGKIEKLFF.

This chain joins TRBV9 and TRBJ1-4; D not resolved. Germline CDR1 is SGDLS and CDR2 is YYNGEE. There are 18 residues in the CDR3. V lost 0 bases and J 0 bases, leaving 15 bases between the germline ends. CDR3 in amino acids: CASSVDVLGGATNEKLFF. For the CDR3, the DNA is TGTGCCAGCAGCGTAGACGTACTTGGTGGAGCAACTAATGAAAAACTGTTTTTT. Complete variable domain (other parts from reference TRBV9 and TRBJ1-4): DSGVTQTPKHLITATGQRVTLRCSPRSGDLSVYWYQQSLDQGLQFLIQYYNGEERAKGNILERFSAQQFPDLHSELNLSSLELGDSALYFCASSVDVLGGATNEKLFFGSGTQLSVL.

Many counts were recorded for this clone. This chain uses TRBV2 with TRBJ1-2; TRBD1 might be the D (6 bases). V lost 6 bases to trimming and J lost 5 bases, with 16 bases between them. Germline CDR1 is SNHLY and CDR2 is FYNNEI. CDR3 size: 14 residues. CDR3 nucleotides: TGTGCCAGCAGCCGGACAGATGCTATTTATGGCTACACCTTC. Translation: CASSRTDAIYGYTF.

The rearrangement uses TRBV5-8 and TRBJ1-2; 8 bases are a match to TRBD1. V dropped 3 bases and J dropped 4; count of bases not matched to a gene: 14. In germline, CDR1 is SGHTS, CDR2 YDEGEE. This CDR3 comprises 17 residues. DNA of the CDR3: TGTGCCAGCAGCTCCTTCGGACAGGGCGCCCTGTCCTATGGCTACACCTTC. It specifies CASSSFGQGALSYGYTF. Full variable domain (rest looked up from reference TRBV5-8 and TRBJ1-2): EAGVTQSPTHLIKTRGQQATLRCSPISGHTSVYWYQQALGLGLQFLLWYDEGEERNRGNFPPRFSGRQFPNYSSELNVNALELEDSALYLCASSSFGQGALSYGYTFGSGTRLTVV.

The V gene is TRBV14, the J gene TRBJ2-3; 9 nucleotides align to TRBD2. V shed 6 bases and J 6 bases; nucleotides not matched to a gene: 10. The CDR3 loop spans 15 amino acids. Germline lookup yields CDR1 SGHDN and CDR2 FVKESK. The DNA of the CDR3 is TGTGCCAGCAGTTGGCTAGCGGGGTCATCGGATACGCAGTATTTT. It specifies CASSWLAGSSDTQYF. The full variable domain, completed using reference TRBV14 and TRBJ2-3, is EAGVTQFPSHSVIEKGQTVTLRCDPISGHDNLYWYRRVMGKEIKFLLHFVKESKQDESGMPNNRFLAERTGGTYSTLKVQPAELEDSGVYFCASSWLAGSSDTQYFGPGTRLTVL.

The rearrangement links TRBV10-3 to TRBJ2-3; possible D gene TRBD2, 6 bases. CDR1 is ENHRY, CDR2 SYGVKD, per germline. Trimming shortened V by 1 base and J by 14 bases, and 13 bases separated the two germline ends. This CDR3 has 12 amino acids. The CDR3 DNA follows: TGTGCCATCAGTGAGTTGGAGGGTATTCCGTATTTT. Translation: CAISELEGIPYF.

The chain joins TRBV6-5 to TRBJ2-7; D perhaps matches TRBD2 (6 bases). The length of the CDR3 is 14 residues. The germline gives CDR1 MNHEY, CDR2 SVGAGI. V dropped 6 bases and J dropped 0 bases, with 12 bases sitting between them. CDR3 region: CASSRGTFSYEQYF. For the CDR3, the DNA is TGTGCCAGCAGCAGAGGGACTTTCTCCTACGAGCAGTACTTC.

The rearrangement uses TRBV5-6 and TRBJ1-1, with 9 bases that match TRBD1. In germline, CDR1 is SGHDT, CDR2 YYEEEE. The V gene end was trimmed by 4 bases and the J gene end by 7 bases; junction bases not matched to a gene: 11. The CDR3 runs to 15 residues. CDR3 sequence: CASSRPGTGLGEAFF. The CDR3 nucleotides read TGTGCCAGCAGCCGTCCCGGGACAGGGTTGGGTGAAGCTTTCTTT.

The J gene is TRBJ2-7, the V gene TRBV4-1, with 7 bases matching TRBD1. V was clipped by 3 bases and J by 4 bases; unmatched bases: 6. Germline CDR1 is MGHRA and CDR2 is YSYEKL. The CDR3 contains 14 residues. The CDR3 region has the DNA TGCGCCAGCAGCCAGGGACAGCTTGGGTACGAGCAGTACTTC. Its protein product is CASSQGQLGYEQYF.

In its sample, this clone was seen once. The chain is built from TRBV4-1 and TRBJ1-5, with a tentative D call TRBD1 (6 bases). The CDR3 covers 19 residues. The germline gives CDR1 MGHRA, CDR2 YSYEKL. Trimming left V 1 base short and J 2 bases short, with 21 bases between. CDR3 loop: CASSQGDIGGAVGNQPQHF. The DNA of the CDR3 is TGCGCCAGCAGCCAAGGGGACATAGGGGGGGCGGTCGGCAATCAGCCCCAGCATTTT.

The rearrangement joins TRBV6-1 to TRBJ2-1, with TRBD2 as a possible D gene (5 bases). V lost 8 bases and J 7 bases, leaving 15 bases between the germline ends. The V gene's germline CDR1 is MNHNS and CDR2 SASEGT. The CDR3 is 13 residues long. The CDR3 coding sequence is TGTGCCAGCTCCCTGAGCCGAGGGAATGAGCAGTTCTTC. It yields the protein CASSLSRGNEQFF.

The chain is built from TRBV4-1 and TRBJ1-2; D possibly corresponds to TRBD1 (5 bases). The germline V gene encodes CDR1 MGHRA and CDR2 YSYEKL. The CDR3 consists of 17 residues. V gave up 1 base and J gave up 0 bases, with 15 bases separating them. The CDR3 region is CASSQGVGDQANYGYTF. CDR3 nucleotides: TGCGCCAGCAGCCAAGGAGTAGGGGATCAAGCTAACTATGGCTACACCTTC.

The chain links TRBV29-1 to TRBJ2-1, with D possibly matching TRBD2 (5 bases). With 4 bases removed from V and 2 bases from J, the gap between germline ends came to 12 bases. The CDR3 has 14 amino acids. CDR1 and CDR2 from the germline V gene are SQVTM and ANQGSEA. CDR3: CSVGSSHTYNEQFF. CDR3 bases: TGCAGCGTTGGGTCTAGCCATACCTACAATGAGCAGTTCTTC.

Written as DNA, the CDR3 is TGCGCCAGCAGCTTGCAGAACACTGAAGCTTTCTTT. Translating gives CASSLQNTEAFF. The V call is TRBV5-1, the J call TRBJ1-1; D remains ambiguous. Trimming stripped 1 base from V and 1 base from J, with 2 bases between. The germline V gene has CDR1 SGHRS and CDR2 YFSETQ. CDR3 size: 12 residues. Full variable domain (outside the CDR3, taken from reference TRBV5-1 and TRBJ1-1): KAGVTQTPRYLIKTRGQQVTLSCSPISGHRSVSWYQQTPGQGLQFLFEYFSETQRNKGNFPGRFSGRQFSNSRSEMNVSTLELGDSALYLCASSLQNTEAFFGQGTRLTVV.

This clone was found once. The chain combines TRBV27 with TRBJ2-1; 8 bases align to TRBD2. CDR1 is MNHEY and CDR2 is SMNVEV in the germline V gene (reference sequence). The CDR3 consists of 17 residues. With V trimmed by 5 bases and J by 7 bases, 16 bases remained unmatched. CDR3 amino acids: CASSVTFRTSILNEQFF. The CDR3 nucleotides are TGTGCCAGCAGTGTTACGTTCAGGACTAGCATTTTGAATGAGCAGTTCTTC.

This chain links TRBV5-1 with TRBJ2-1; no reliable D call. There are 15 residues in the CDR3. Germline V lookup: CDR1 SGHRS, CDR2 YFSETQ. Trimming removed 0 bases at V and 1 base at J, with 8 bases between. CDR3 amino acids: CASSLGGASYNEQFF. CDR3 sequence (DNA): TGCGCCAGCAGCTTGGGTGGAGCTTCCTACAATGAGCAGTTCTTC.

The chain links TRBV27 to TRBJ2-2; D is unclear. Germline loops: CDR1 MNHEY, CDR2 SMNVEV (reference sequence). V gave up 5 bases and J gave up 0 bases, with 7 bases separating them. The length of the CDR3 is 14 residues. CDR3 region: CASSRQTNTGELFF. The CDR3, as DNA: TGTGCCAGCAGTCGCCAGACGAACACCGGGGAGCTGTTTTTT.

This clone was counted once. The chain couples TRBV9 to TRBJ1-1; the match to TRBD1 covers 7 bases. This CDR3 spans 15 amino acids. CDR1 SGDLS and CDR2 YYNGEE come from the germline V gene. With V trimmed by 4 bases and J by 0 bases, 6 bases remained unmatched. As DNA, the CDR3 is TGTGCCAGCAGCCCCCGGGACAGACTGAACACTGAAGCTTTCTTT. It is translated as CASSPRDRLNTEAFF.

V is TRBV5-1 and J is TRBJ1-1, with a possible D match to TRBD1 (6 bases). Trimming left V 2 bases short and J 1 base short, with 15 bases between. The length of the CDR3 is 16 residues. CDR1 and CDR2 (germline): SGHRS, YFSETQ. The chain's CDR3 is CASSFYAGVGNTEAFF. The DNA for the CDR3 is TGCGCCAGCAGCTTCTATGCAGGGGTCGGGAACACTGAAGCTTTCTTT.

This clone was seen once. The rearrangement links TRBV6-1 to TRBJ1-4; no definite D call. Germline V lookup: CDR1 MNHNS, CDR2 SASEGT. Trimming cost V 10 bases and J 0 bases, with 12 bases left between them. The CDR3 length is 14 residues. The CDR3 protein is CATRRTATNEKLFF. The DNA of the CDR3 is TGTGCCACTCGGCGGACTGCAACTAATGAAAAACTGTTTTTT.

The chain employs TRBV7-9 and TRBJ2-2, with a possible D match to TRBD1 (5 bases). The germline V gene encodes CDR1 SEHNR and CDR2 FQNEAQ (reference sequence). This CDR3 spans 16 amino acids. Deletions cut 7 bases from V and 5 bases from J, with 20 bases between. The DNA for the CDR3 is TGTGCCAGCACCCCCGCCCAGGGTGGTGGGACCGGGGAGCTGTTTTTT. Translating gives CASTPAQGGGTGELFF.

The DNA of the CDR3 is TGCGCCAGCACTGGCGGGACTAGCTACGAGCAGTACTTC. Translation: CASTGGTSYEQYF. The rearrangement joins TRBV5-1 to TRBJ2-7, with TRBD2 identical over 8 bases. Trimming removed 6 bases from V and 3 bases from J; junction bases left unmatched: 5. The CDR3 totals 13 residues. Germline loops: CDR1 SGHRS, CDR2 YFSETQ.